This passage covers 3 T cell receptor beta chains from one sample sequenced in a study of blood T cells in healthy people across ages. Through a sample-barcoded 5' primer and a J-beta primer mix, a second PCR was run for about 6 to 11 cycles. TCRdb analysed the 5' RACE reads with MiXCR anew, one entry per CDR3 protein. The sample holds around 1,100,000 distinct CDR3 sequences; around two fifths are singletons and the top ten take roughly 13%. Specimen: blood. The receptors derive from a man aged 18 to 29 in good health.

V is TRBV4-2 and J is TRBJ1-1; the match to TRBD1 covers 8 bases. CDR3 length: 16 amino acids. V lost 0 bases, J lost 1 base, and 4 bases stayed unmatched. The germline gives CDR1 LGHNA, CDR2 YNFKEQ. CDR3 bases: TGTGCCAGCAGCCAAGATAGCGGACAGGGGAACACTGAAGCTTTCTTT. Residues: CASSQDSGQGNTEAFF.

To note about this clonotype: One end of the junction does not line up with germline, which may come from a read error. The CDR3 here is CAISEGRPPEAFF. DNA for the CDR3: TGTGCCATCAGTGAGGGGAGACCTCCTGAGGCTTTCTTT. The rearrangement joins TRBV10-3 to TRBJ1-1; D ambiguous. This CDR3 spans 13 amino acids. Germline lookup yields CDR1 ENHRY and CDR2 SYGVKD.

The CDR3 sequence is CASSPDRQSYNEQYF. The CDR3 DNA is TGTGCCAGCTCACCGGATAGGCAGTCCTACAATGAGCAGTACTTC. V is TRBV18 and J is TRBJ2-1; D is uncertain. TRBJ2-7 matches the DNA end more closely, so the J call is doubtful. The CDR3 is made up of 15 amino acids. The V gene's germline CDR1 is KGHSH and CDR2 LQKENI.